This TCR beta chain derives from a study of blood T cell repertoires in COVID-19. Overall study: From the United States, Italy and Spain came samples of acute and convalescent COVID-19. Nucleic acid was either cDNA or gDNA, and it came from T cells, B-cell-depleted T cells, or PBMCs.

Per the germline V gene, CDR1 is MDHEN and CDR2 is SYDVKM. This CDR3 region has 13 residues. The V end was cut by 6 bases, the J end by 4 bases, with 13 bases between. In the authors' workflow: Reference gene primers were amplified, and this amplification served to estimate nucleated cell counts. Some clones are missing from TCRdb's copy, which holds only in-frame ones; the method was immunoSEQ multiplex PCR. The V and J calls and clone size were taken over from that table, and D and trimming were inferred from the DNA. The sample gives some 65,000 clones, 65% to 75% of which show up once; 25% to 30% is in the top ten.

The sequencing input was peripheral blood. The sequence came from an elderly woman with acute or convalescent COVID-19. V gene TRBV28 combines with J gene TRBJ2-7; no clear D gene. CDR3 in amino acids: CASSLTRLYEQYF. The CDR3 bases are TGTGCCAGCAGCCTGACAAGATTATACGAGCAGTACTTC.